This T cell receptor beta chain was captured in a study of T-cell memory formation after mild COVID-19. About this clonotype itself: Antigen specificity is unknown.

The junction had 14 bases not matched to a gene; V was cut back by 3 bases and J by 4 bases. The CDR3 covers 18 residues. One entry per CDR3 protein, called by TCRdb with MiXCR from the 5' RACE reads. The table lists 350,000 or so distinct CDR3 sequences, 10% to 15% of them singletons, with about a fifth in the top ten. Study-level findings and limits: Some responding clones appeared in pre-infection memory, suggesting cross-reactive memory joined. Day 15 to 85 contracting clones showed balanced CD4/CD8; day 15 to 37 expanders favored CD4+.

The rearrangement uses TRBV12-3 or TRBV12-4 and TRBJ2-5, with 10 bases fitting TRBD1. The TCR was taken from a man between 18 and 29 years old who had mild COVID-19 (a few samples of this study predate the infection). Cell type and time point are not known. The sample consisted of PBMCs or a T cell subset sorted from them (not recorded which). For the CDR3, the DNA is TGTGCCAGCAGTTTCCAAAGGACAGGGGGGCCGGTGTCAGAGACCCAGTACTTC. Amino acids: CASSFQRTGGPVSETQYF.